These 8 T cell receptor beta chains originate from one sample sequenced in a study of T cell clonotyping in hematopoietic cell transplantation. The protocol was immunoSEQ multiplex PCR, while the TCRdb copy is restricted to in-frame clones and leaves out a portion. The sample has under 20,000 clones, around 90% seen once; the top ten hold roughly 2.5%. The sample taken for sequencing was peripheral blood mononuclear cells. The receptors stem from a man aged 50-59 years in good health. Some clones in this sample may be carry-over from other donors' samples.

This clone is a singleton in its sample. The J gene is TRBJ2-3, the V gene TRBV7-8; 9 positions agree with TRBD2. Germline V gene lookup returns CDR1 SGHVS and CDR2 FQNEAQ. V lost 5 bases and J lost 1; bases outside the gene matches: 19. The CDR3 runs 20 residues. CDR3 bases: TGTGCCAGCAGCCAACCTGGGGTAGCGGGGGATATAATGGGCACAGATACGCAGTATTTT. Residues: CASSQPGVAGDIMGTDTQYF.

This clone has just one count. As DNA, the CDR3 is TGTGCCAGCAGCGAGACCGGGGGGTCACTCCGCACAGATACGCAGTATTTT. Its protein is CASSETGGSLRTDTQYF. The chain joins TRBV9 to TRBJ2-3; 7 positions match TRBD2. CDR1 and CDR2 from the germline V gene are SGDLS and YYNGEE. The trim removed 3 bases at V and 1 base at J, leaving 11 bases unmatched. This CDR3 has 17 residues.

This clone was seen once. The gene calls are TRBV7-2 and TRBJ2-7, with 7 nucleotides matching TRBD2. Germline trimming cut 1 base from V and 5 bases from J; bases unmatched to any gene: 2. CDR3 size: 13 residues. Germline V gives CDR1 SGHTA, CDR2 FQGNSA. CDR3 nucleotide sequence: TGTGCCAGCAGCTTAGTTGGGGGGGACGAGCAGTACTTC. Encoded protein: CASSLVGGDEQYF.

The chain employs TRBV30 and TRBJ1-5, with a weak D call TRBD1 (6 bases). The CDR3 is 13 residues long. In germline, CDR1 is GTSNPN, CDR2 SVGIG (reference sequence). Trimming took off 0 bases at V and 7 bases at J, with 10 bases between the two ends. DNA for the CDR3: TGTGCCTGGAGTGTCAGGGGTGGACAGCCCCAGCATTTT. Translating gives CAWSVRGGQPQHF.

The J gene is TRBJ2-5, the V gene TRBV7-2; D tentatively fits TRBD1 or TRBD2 (6 bases each). The CDR3 length is 15 residues. Germline V gene sequence: CDR1 SGHTA, CDR2 FQGNSA. The V end was cut by 1 base, the J end by 5 bases, with 14 bases between. The CDR3 loop reads CASSLGGGPGETQYF. The DNA of the CDR3 is TGTGCCAGCAGCTTAGGAGGGGGGCCGGGGGAGACCCAGTACTTC.

The chain couples TRBV5-8 to TRBJ2-3, with D hard to call. In germline, CDR1 is SGHTS, CDR2 YDEGEE. Trimming took off 4 bases at V and 6 bases at J, with 15 bases between the two ends. There are 14 residues in the CDR3. CDR3 sequence (DNA): TGTGCCAGCAGCCGGACCCCGCAGAGGGATACGCAGTATTTT. Its translation is CASSRTPQRDTQYF.

This clone showed up just a few times. The chain employs TRBV6-5 and TRBJ1-4; a possible D gene is TRBD1 (5 bases). Trimming removed 6 bases at V and 8 bases at J, with 16 bases between. The germline CDR1 and CDR2 sequences are MNHEY and SVGAGI. The CDR3 runs 14 residues. As DNA, the CDR3 is TGTGCCAGCAGGAGAGTGGACGGGACCGAAAAACTGTTTTTT. It encodes CASRRVDGTEKLFF.

This chain uses TRBV9 with TRBJ2-3; 9 bases line up with TRBD2. The V segment lost 3 bases and the J segment 4 bases; nucleotides outside the gene matches: 3. Germline CDR1 reads SGDLS; CDR2 reads YYNGEE. The CDR3 covers 14 residues. CDR3 sequence reads: CASSAGLASDTQYF. DNA for the CDR3: TGTGCCAGCAGCGCTGGACTAGCGTCAGATACGCAGTATTTT.